The 27 T cell receptor beta chains listed next were all sequenced from one sample in a study of cytomegalovirus exposure and HLA in healthy donors. PCR amplification relied on 60 Vbeta primers (plus 13 Jbeta primers). Method: immunoSEQ multiplex PCR; TCRdb's copy keeps in-frame clones and lacks some. In the table there are 150,000 to 200,000 clones, 80% of which are singletons. The specimen sequenced was PBMCs. The origin of the receptors is a woman in her thirties or forties in good health and CMV-seronegative.

This clone turned up a few times. CDR3 sequence: CASRTGGGANVLTF. CDR3 nucleotides: TGTGCCAGCAGAACAGGTGGAGGGGCCAACGTCCTGACTTTC. The chain uses TRBV6-5 and TRBJ2-6; maybe TRBD1 (5 bases). Germline V lookup: CDR1 MNHEY, CDR2 SVGAGI. There are 14 residues in the CDR3. V was clipped by 6 bases and J by 4 bases, with 10 bases between them.

This chain uses TRBV6-6 with TRBJ2-7, with 7 bases matching TRBD1. J lost 2 bases, V lost 1 base, and 5 bases had no gene match. CDR3 size: 15 residues. Germline V gives CDR1 MNHNY, CDR2 SVGAGI (reference sequence). The CDR3 DNA is TGTGCCAGCAGTTACTTCGAGGACAGGACCTACGAGCAGTACTTC. It encodes CASSYFEDRTYEQYF.

The chain employs TRBV19 and TRBJ2-2, with D possibly TRBD1 on 5 matching bases. The CDR3 length is 14 residues. Deletions cut 5 bases from V and 5 bases from J, with 12 bases between. From germline, CDR1 is LNHDA and CDR2 SQIVND (reference sequence). CDR3 coding DNA: TGTGCCAGTAGTCTAAGTTCAGGGACCGGGGAGCTGTTTTTT. Translating it yields CASSLSSGTGELFF.

Note on this clone: One junction end does not reproduce the germline sequence, and a read error may be involved. The J gene is TRBJ2-1, the V gene TRBV7-9, with a tentative D call TRBD2 (5 bases). The V gene's germline CDR1 is SEHNR and CDR2 FQNEAQ (reference sequence). This CDR3 spans 12 amino acids. CDR3 nucleotides: TGTTCCAGCAGCTCGGACTGGAAAGAGCAGTTCTTC. Amino acids: CSSSSDWKEQFF.

This clone was seen more than once but under ten times. The chain uses TRBV4-3 and TRBJ2-1; a possible D gene is TRBD2 (5 bases). This CDR3 has 15 amino acids. V was trimmed by 0 bases and J by 7 bases, leaving 13 bases between them. The germline V gene has CDR1 LGHNA and CDR2 YSLEER. The CDR3 DNA reads TGCGCCAGCAGCCAAGATCATGATAGGAGGAATGAGCAGTTCTTC. Translation gives CASSQDHDRRNEQFF.

The J gene is TRBJ2-1, the V gene TRBV5-1; tentative D call: TRBD2 (5 bases). In germline, CDR1 is SGHRS, CDR2 YFSETQ. The CDR3 extends over 15 amino acids. Trimming removed 0 bases from V and 8 bases from J, with 15 bases in between. The CDR3 loop is CASSLEASLGDEQFF. The CDR3 nucleotides are TGCGCCAGCAGCTTGGAGGCTAGCTTAGGAGATGAGCAGTTCTTC.

V usage is TRBV2 and J usage is TRBJ2-1, with 11 bases lining up with TRBD2. Germline loops: CDR1 SNHLY, CDR2 FYNNEI. Trimming took 10 bases from V and 7 from J; bases not matched to a gene: 9. The CDR3 has 14 amino acids. The CDR3 region has the DNA TGTGCCACCCTCCGACTAGCGGGGCTGAATGAGCAGTTCTTC. This codes for CATLRLAGLNEQFF. Full variable domain (remainder filled in from reference TRBV2 and TRBJ2-1): EPEVTQTPSHQVTQMGQEVILRCVPISNHLYFYWYRQILGQKVEFLVSFYNNEISEKSEIFDDQFSVERPDGSNFTLKIRSTKLEDSAMYFCATLRLAGLNEQFFGPGTRLTVL.

This chain joins TRBV6-1 and TRBJ1-2; D unresolved. Trimming shortened V by 5 bases and J by 2 bases, and 9 bases separated the two germline ends. Germline CDR1 is MNHNS and CDR2 is SASEGT. The CDR3 consists of 13 residues. This CDR3 is CASSPTVNYGYTF. CDR3 in DNA: TGTGCCAGCAGTCCCACAGTGAACTATGGCTACACCTTC.

The rearrangement links TRBV4-3 to TRBJ2-3; D is possibly TRBD1 (5 bases). V gave up 0 bases and J gave up 1 base, with 8 bases separating them. This CDR3 contains 15 residues. The V gene's germline CDR1 is LGHNA and CDR2 YSLEER. As DNA, the CDR3 is TGCGCCAGCAGCCAAGATGAAGGGGGCACAGATACGCAGTATTTT. This codes for CASSQDEGGTDTQYF.

This clone appeared a few times. The CDR3 loop is CASSWGTDERYEQYF. In DNA form, the CDR3 reads TGTGCCAGCAGCTGGGGGACAGATGAACGCTACGAGCAGTACTTC. The chain couples TRBV6-5 to TRBJ2-7; TRBD1 aligns across 7 bases. The CDR3 sequence is 15 residues long. The J segment lost 3 bases and the V segment lost 6 bases, leaving 11 bases of the junction unmatched. The V gene's germline CDR1 is MNHEY and CDR2 SVGAGI.

The chain couples TRBV5-1 to TRBJ2-7; D might be TRBD2 (5 bases). Between the trimmed V and J ends, which lost 2 bases and 6 bases, there was a span of 12 bases. The CDR3 sequence is 13 residues long. Per germline, CDR1 SGHRS and CDR2 YFSETQ. In DNA form, the CDR3 reads TGCGCCAGCAGCTTCGGGGATCAGCGCGAGCAGTACTTC. It is translated as CASSFGDQREQYF.

This clone came up once. The V gene is TRBV14, the J gene TRBJ2-7; tentatively, D is TRBD2 (5 bases). CDR1 and CDR2 from the germline V gene are SGHDN and FVKESK. This CDR3 has 13 residues. The ends were cut back, 5 bases at V and 6 bases at J, with 14 bases in the middle. The CDR3 sequence is CASSVPSWGEQYF. CDR3 DNA: TGTGCCAGCAGCGTCCCTAGCTGGGGCGAGCAGTACTTC. The full variable domain, rest sourced from reference TRBV14 and TRBJ2-7, is EAGVTQFPSHSVIEKGQTVTLRCDPISGHDNLYWYRRVMGKEIKFLLHFVKESKQDESGMPNNRFLAERTGGTYSTLKVQPAELEDSGVYFCASSVPSWGEQYFGPGTRLTVT.

The rearrangement uses TRBV2 and TRBJ1-5, with D unresolved. Trimming removed 3 bases at V and 7 bases at J, with 4 bases between. The germline V gene has CDR1 SNHLY and CDR2 FYNNEI. The CDR3 consists of 11 residues. This CDR3 is CASSDGQPQHF. In DNA form, the CDR3 reads TGTGCCAGCAGTGACGGGCAGCCCCAGCATTTT.

The rearrangement uses TRBV28 and TRBJ2-7; D possibly corresponds to TRBD2 (6 bases). This CDR3 has 14 residues. V was pared by 5 bases and J by 6 bases, with 17 bases between. Germline CDR1 reads MDHEN; CDR2 reads SYDVKM. CDR3 protein: CASSVQTSSLEQYF. Here the CDR3 DNA reads TGTGCCAGCAGTGTACAGACTAGTTCCCTCGAGCAGTACTTC.

This clone was counted between two and nine times. The chain combines TRBV6-4 with TRBJ1-2; D uncertain. The CDR3 is made up of 12 amino acids. V lost 3 bases to trimming and J lost 3 bases, with 5 bases between them. Germline CDR1 MRHNA, CDR2 SNTAGT. In DNA form, the CDR3 reads TGTGCCAGCAGTGAACGGGACTATGGCTACACCTTC. Translation: CASSERDYGYTF.

The table lists this clone with a count of one. The chain employs TRBV5-6 and TRBJ2-5, with D possibly matching TRBD2 (6 bases). The germline V and J ends were trimmed by 4 bases and 1 base, with 11 bases remaining between them. This CDR3 is built from 14 residues. Germline V CDR1 and CDR2: SGHDT, YYEEEE. The CDR3 is CASSTIAVQETQYF. CDR3 nucleotides: TGTGCCAGCAGCACCATAGCGGTCCAAGAGACCCAGTACTTC.

The chain couples TRBV5-1 to TRBJ2-7; 10 bases map to TRBD1. The germline V gene encodes CDR1 SGHRS and CDR2 YFSETQ. Unmatched junction bases numbered 9, after V lost 4 bases and J lost 2 bases. The CDR3 contains 16 residues. The CDR3 is CASSQTRDRGPYEQYF. For the CDR3, the DNA is TGCGCCAGCAGCCAAACGAGGGACAGGGGTCCCTACGAGCAGTACTTC.

V gene TRBV19 combines with J gene TRBJ2-7; tentatively, D is TRBD2 (5 bases). Germline V CDR1 and CDR2: LNHDA, SQIVND (reference sequence). V was pared by 2 bases and J by 2 bases, with 16 bases between. This CDR3 has 16 amino acids. CDR3 nucleotide sequence: TGTGCCAGTAGTATATCAGCGGTTCCCAGTCCCTACGAGCAGTACTTC. Amino acids: CASSISAVPSPYEQYF.

This clone has just a few counts. The V and J genes are TRBV5-1 and TRBJ2-1, with D perhaps matching TRBD2 (5 bases). The CDR3 consists of 13 residues. The V gene's germline CDR1 is SGHRS and CDR2 YFSETQ. V was shortened by 5 bases and J by 7 bases, with 13 bases between the two germline ends. The CDR3 loop is CASRREIGNEQFF. The CDR3 DNA reads TGCGCCAGCAGAAGGGAGATAGGGAATGAGCAGTTCTTC.

This rearrangement joins TRBV11-2 to TRBJ1-1, with 10 nucleotides matching TRBD1. V shed 5 bases and J 1 base; nucleotides not matched to a gene: 4. The CDR3 loop spans 15 amino acids. Germline CDR1 reads SGHAT; CDR2 reads FQNNGV. CDR3 sequence: CASSLDRGRNTEAFF. The CDR3 DNA reads as TGTGCCAGCAGCCTGGACAGGGGGAGGAACACTGAAGCTTTCTTT.

The chain has TRBV28 and TRBJ1-5, with D unclear. CDR3 length equals 15 residues. Germline assignment: CDR1 MDHEN and CDR2 SYDVKM. V lost 3 bases to trimming and J lost 6 bases, with 15 bases between them. CDR3 amino acids: CASSLRARTFQPQHF. CDR3 sequence (DNA): TGTGCCAGCAGTTTGAGGGCCCGGACCTTTCAGCCCCAGCATTTT.

The chain is built from TRBV6-5 and TRBJ2-7; a possible D gene is TRBD1 (5 bases). Germline loops: CDR1 MNHEY, CDR2 SVGAGI. V was pared by 6 bases and J by 3 bases, with 15 bases between. CDR3 length: 14 amino acids. The CDR3 bases are TGTGCCAGCAGCAGGGCCTTCGGGTACTACGAGCAGTACTTC. It encodes CASSRAFGYYEQYF.

The V call is TRBV4-3, the J call TRBJ2-1; 11 nucleotides line up with TRBD2. The germline gives CDR1 LGHNA, CDR2 YSLEER. The CDR3 is 16 amino acids. V was clipped by 1 base and J by 6 bases; unmatched bases: 5. This CDR3 reads CASSQGLAGGINEQFF. CDR3 DNA sequence: TGCGCCAGCAGCCAAGGCCTAGCGGGAGGCATCAATGAGCAGTTCTTC.

The chain uses TRBV14 and TRBJ1-4; no clear D gene. Germline CDR1 reads SGHDN; CDR2 reads FVKESK. The CDR3 loop spans 15 amino acids. V gave up 4 bases and J gave up 5 bases, with 14 bases separating them. The CDR3 DNA sequence: TGTGCCAGCAGCCCCAAGACAAGAGTGAATGAAAAACTGTTTTTT. It yields the protein CASSPKTRVNEKLFF.

The rearrangement joins TRBV11-1 to TRBJ1-1, with D possibly TRBD1 on 6 matching bases. Trimming shortened V by 5 bases and J by 5 bases, and 12 bases separated the two germline ends. The germline V gene encodes CDR1 SGHAT and CDR2 FQDESV (reference sequence). The CDR3 extends over 13 amino acids. The CDR3, as DNA: TGTGCCAGCAGCGAACAGGGTGGGACTGAAGCTTTCTTT. It yields the protein CASSEQGGTEAFF. Combining the CDR3 with reference TRBV11-1 and TRBJ1-1 gives the whole variable domain EAEVAQSPRYKITEKSQAVAFWCDPISGHATLYWYRQILGQGPELLVQFQDESVVDDSQLPKDRFSAERLKGVDSTLKIQPAELGDSAMYLCASSEQGGTEAFFGQGTRLTVV.

With respect to this clone: Its ends do not fully match the called genes, so a read error is possible. The chain employs TRBV7-9 and TRBJ1-3; perhaps TRBD1 as D (6 bases). Looked up from germline, CDR1 is SEHNR and CDR2 is FQNEAQ (reference sequence). The CDR3 length is 16 residues. The chain's CDR3 is CSSSPTAQGWGNTIYF. In DNA, the CDR3 is TGTTCCAGCAGCCCAACCGCACAGGGATGGGGAAACACCATATATTTT.

On this clone: Additional DNA sequences in this sample encode the identical CDR3. This chain links TRBV6-6 with TRBJ2-7; D perhaps matches TRBD1 (6 bases). Germline V gene sequence: CDR1 MNHNY, CDR2 SVGAGI (reference sequence). CDR3 length: 13 amino acids. V was trimmed by 8 bases and J by 2 bases, leaving 13 bases between them. This CDR3 reads CASRDRLTYEQYF. The CDR3 DNA is TGTGCCAGCCGCGACAGGCTTACCTACGAGCAGTACTTC.